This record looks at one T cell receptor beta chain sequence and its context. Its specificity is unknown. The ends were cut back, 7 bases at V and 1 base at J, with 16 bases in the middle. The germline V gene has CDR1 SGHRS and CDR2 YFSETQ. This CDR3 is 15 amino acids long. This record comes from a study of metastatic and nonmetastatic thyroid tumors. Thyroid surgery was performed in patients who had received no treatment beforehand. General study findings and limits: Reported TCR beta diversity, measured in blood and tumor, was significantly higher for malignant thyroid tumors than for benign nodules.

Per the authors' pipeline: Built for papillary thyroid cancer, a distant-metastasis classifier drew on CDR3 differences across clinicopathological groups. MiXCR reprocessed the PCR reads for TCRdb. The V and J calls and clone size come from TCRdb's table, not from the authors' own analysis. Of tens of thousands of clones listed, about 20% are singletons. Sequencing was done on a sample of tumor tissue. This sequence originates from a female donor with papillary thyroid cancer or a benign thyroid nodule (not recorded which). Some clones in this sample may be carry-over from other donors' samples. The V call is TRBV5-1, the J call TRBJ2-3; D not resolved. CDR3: CASGEARAGTDTQYF. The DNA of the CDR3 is TGCGCCAGCGGCGAGGCCCGGGCCGGCACAGATACGCAGTATTTT.